A selection of T cell receptor beta chains follows, all from one sample in a study of T cells after yellow fever vaccination. MiXCR, run by TCRdb on the 5' RACE reads, gives a single entry per CDR3 protein. The sample shows hundreds of thousands of distinct CDR3 sequences, around an eighth of them seen only once. The source was PBMCs, collected on the day of the yellow fever booster vaccination. These receptors were obtained from a man aged 30 to 45 who received the YFV17D yellow fever vaccine. Both conserved end residues are part of each CDR3. A D gene is named only where the DNA matches it firmly. Expanded clones get a size class; other rows say once, few or many, or leave the size out.

d_call j_call v_call clone_size cdr3_nt cdr3_aa
. TRBJ2-7 TRBV27 few TGTGCCAGCAGTTTACATCGGGACACCTACGAGCAGTACTTC CASSLHRDTYEQYF
TRBD2 TRBJ2-7 TRBV7-9 . TGTGCCAGCAGCTTGCGCGGGAGAGACGAGCAGTACTTC CASSLRGRDEQYF
. TRBJ2-1 TRBV7-6 few TGTGCCAGCAGCTTCTATGGCGGAACCGACAATGAGCAGTTCTTC CASSFYGGTDNEQFF
. TRBJ2-1 TRBV20-1 . TGCAGTGTCCATTCGGCGGAGTGGTACAATGAGCAGTTCTTC CSVHSAEWYNEQFF
TRBD2 TRBJ2-7 TRBV7-9 . TGTGCCAGCAGCCTACAAAGCGGGAGCTCCTACGAGCAGTACTTC CASSLQSGSSYEQYF
TRBD2 TRBJ2-7 TRBV19 . TGTGCCAGTAGTATGTACGAGCGGGGGGACTACGAGCAGTACTTC CASSMYERGDYEQYF
TRBD2 TRBJ2-1 TRBV4-3 few TGCGCCAGCAGCCAAGCCCCCAATAGCGGGATCTACAATGAGCAGTTCTTC CASSQAPNSGIYNEQFF
. TRBJ2-7 TRBV7-2 . TGTGCCAGCAGCTTAGTAGGCGTGGTTCCGGGGGACGAGCAGTACTTC CASSLVGVVPGDEQYF
. TRBJ1-5 TRBV12-3/TRBV12-4 . TGTGCCAGCAGTTTGGCTGACGGCCAGCCCCAGCATTTT CASSLADGQPQHF
. TRBJ2-3 TRBV5-1 . TGCGCCAGCAGCTTCCTTGTAGCGGGGACAGAGGCAGATACGCAGTATTTT CASSFLVAGTEADTQYF
. TRBJ1-2 TRBV7-8 . TGTGCCAGCAACACCCGGGGTGACGGCTACACCTTC CASNTRGDGYTF
. TRBJ2-1 TRBV4-3 . TGCGCCAGCAGCCAAACGTTTTCTTACAATGAGCAGTTCTTC CASSQTFSYNEQFF
. TRBJ2-5 TRBV10-2 few TGCGCCAGCAGTGCTGTGGAGACCCAGTACTTC CASSAVETQYF
TRBD2 TRBJ2-1 TRBV5-1 . TGCGCCAGCAGCTCCGGACTAGCGTTTAGCTCCTACAATGAGCAGTTCTTC CASSSGLAFSSYNEQFF
. TRBJ1-1 TRBV5-1 . TGCGCCAGCAGCTTGGCCCAGATAAAGAACACTGAAGCTTTCTTT CASSLAQIKNTEAFF
. TRBJ1-5 TRBV20-1 . TGCAGTGCTATATTGGGGGGTGCGAGCAATCAGCCCCAGCATTTT CSAILGGASNQPQHF
. TRBJ2-3 TRBV4-1 . TGCGCCAGCAGTCTTCACGTGGGAGGCCCAGATACGCAGTATTTT CASSLHVGGPDTQYF